These 28 T cell receptor beta chains came from one sample sequenced in a study of blood T cell repertoires in COVID-19. The protocol was immunoSEQ multiplex PCR, while the TCRdb copy is restricted to in-frame clones and leaves out a portion. The profile shows 200,000 to 250,000 clones, roughly 86% of them singletons. Sequenced sample: peripheral blood. Source of these receptors: a man older than 75 with acute or convalescent COVID-19.

The genes are TRBV6-2 or TRBV6-3 and TRBJ1-6; D is perhaps TRBD1 (6 bases). Germline V CDR1 and CDR2: MNHEY, SVGEGT. V was pared by 3 bases and J by 0 bases, with 21 bases between. This CDR3 has 20 residues. The DNA of the CDR3 is TGTGCCAGCAGTTATCAGTCCGGGCGTGAAGGGGGCTCCTATAATTCACCCCTCCACTTT. It is translated as CASSYQSGREGGSYNSPLHF.

J is TRBJ2-1 and V is TRBV29-1; 11 nucleotides match TRBD2. The junction had 15 bases not matched to a gene; V was cut back by 7 bases and J by 1 base. This CDR3 spans 18 amino acids. The germline gives CDR1 SQVTM, CDR2 ANQGSEA. The CDR3 sequence: CSGRGGASGRISYNEQFF. The CDR3 coding sequence is TGCAGCGGCCGGGGTGGTGCTAGCGGGAGGATTTCCTACAATGAGCAGTTCTTC.

The chain uses TRBV4-3 and TRBJ1-5; D not resolved. The CDR3 loop spans 14 amino acids. Germline CDR1 LGHNA, CDR2 YSLEER. The V gene lost 0 bases and the J gene lost 10 bases, with 13 bases spanning the gap. CDR3 nucleotide sequence: TGCGCCAGCAGCCAAGATCTAATTCTGCGACCCCAGCATTTT. Protein product: CASSQDLILRPQHF.

V and J are TRBV19 and TRBJ2-1; tentative D call: TRBD1 (5 bases). Germline CDR1 reads LNHDA; CDR2 reads SQIVND (reference sequence). The CDR3 runs 15 residues. Trimming removed 4 bases from V and 6 bases from J, with 16 bases in between. This CDR3 is CASSTGLSQVNEQFF. The CDR3 DNA reads TGTGCCAGTAGTACAGGGCTTTCGCAAGTCAATGAGCAGTTCTTC.

This sequence joins TRBV28 and TRBJ1-6; D is unresolved. CDR3 length equals 13 residues. Per germline, CDR1 MDHEN and CDR2 SYDVKM. Trimming took off 7 bases at V and 7 bases at J, with 11 bases between the two ends. The CDR3 DNA reads as TGTGCCAGCATGGGAGAGGTCAATTCACCCCTCCACTTT. Translation: CASMGEVNSPLHF. Together with reference TRBV28 and TRBJ1-6, the CDR3 gives the full variable domain: DVKVTQSSRYLVKRTGEKVFLECVQDMDHENMFWYRQDPGLGLRLIYFSYDVKMKEKGDIPEGYSVSREKKERFSLILESASTNQTSMYLCASMGEVNSPLHFGNGTRLTVT.

V usage is TRBV6-4 and J usage is TRBJ2-2; D is unclear. The V gene lost 6 bases and the J gene lost 4 bases, with 9 bases spanning the gap. The V gene's germline CDR1 is MRHNA and CDR2 SNTAGT. This CDR3 has 13 amino acids. The CDR3 here is CASSLTGTGELFF. The CDR3 bases are TGTGCCAGCAGCCTCACGGGCACCGGGGAGCTGTTTTTT.

The chain links TRBV28 to TRBJ1-2; 8 bases match TRBD1. CDR3 length: 14 residues. Germline V CDR1 and CDR2: MDHEN, SYDVKM. The junction had 5 bases not matched to a gene; V was cut back by 5 bases and J by 3 bases. This CDR3 reads CASSRQGMDYGYTF. The CDR3 nucleotides are TGTGCCAGCAGTCGACAGGGGATGGACTATGGCTACACCTTC.

The J gene is TRBJ2-5, the V gene TRBV11-3; tentative D call: TRBD2 (7 bases). V was cut by 5 bases and J by 5 bases, with 21 bases left in between. In germline, CDR1 is SGHNT, CDR2 YENEEA. This CDR3 has 16 amino acids. In nucleotides, the CDR3 is TGTGCCAGCAGCCCCGAGGGGGGAGGGCCGCCGGAGACCCAGTACTTC. Protein: CASSPEGGGPPETQYF.

This chain uses TRBV5-1 with TRBJ2-2; no firm D call. This CDR3 spans 17 amino acids. V was shortened by 3 bases and J by 2 bases, with 17 bases between the two germline ends. Germline V gene sequence: CDR1 SGHRS, CDR2 YFSETQ. The CDR3 reads CASSSPLPPSNTGELFF. The CDR3 bases are TGCGCCAGCAGCTCCCCTCTACCCCCGAGCAACACCGGGGAGCTGTTTTTT. The full variable domain, with the rest looked up from reference TRBV5-1 and TRBJ2-2, is KAGVTQTPRYLIKTRGQQVTLSCSPISGHRSVSWYQQTPGQGLQFLFEYFSETQRNKGNFPGRFSGRQFSNSRSEMNVSTLELGDSALYLCASSSPLPPSNTGELFFGEGSRLTVL.

The V gene is TRBV19, the J gene TRBJ2-7; the D gene is possibly TRBD2 (5 bases). The CDR3 runs to 15 residues. Per germline, CDR1 LNHDA and CDR2 SQIVND (reference sequence). The ends were cut back, 3 bases at V and 2 bases at J, with 14 bases in the middle. The CDR3 loop reads CASSISRTGTYEQYF. CDR3 bases: TGTGCCAGTAGTATTTCCCGGACTGGAACCTACGAGCAGTACTTC.

The chain combines TRBV6-2 or TRBV6-3 with TRBJ1-3, with 7 positions matching TRBD1. The CDR3 runs to 18 residues. With 5 bases clipped from V and 9 bases from J, the junction kept 22 bases outside the gene matches. Germline CDR1 and CDR2: MNHEY and SVGEGT. CDR3 in DNA: TGTGCCAGCAGTCAAGGGACAGAGAAGAGTATCGTGTACGGCACCATATATTTT. Protein sequence: CASSQGTEKSIVYGTIYF.

DNA of the CDR3: TGTGCCAGCAGCGCCTACTACAGGGGGAGAGATCGGAATCAGCCCCAGCATTTT. Its protein product is CASSAYYRGRDRNQPQHF. This sequence joins TRBV7-9 and TRBJ1-5, with 8 bases that match TRBD1. Germline loops: CDR1 SEHNR, CDR2 FQNEAQ (reference sequence). The CDR3 covers 18 residues. After removal of 5 bases from V and 4 bases from J, the junction contained 16 bases not matched to a gene.

This clone was counted between two and nine times. V and J are TRBV18 and TRBJ1-3; D may be TRBD1 (6 bases). The CDR3 has 15 amino acids. Per the germline V gene, CDR1 is KGHSH and CDR2 is LQKENI. Trimming cost V 3 bases and J 0 bases, with 9 bases left between them. The CDR3 DNA follows: TGTGCCAGCTCACCTGACAGGAGCTCTGGAAACACCATATATTTT. It yields the protein CASSPDRSSGNTIYF.

The V call is TRBV2, the J call TRBJ2-3; D is possibly TRBD1 (5 bases). Germline CDR1 and CDR2: SNHLY and FYNNEI. The CDR3 loop spans 14 amino acids. Trimming removed 7 bases from V and 4 bases from J, with 15 bases in between. DNA for the CDR3: TGTGCCAGCAAGCCCGCAGGGTTGGCAGATACGCAGTATTTT. Translating gives CASKPAGLADTQYF.

This chain uses TRBV3-1 (or the pseudogene TRBV3-2) with TRBJ2-2, with no clear D. V dropped 1 base and J dropped 4 bases, with 7 bases sitting between them. Germline CDR1 reads LGHDT; CDR2 reads YNNKEL (reference sequence). There are 14 residues in the CDR3. The CDR3: CASSQGQVTGELFF. The CDR3 DNA follows: TGTGCCAGCAGCCAAGGCCAGGTCACCGGGGAGCTGTTTTTT.

The chain joins TRBV28 to TRBJ2-3, with D tentatively TRBD2 (6 bases). V lost 6 bases and J 2 bases, leaving 15 bases between the germline ends. CDR3 length: 15 amino acids. CDR1 is MDHEN and CDR2 is SYDVKM in the germline V gene. The CDR3 nucleotides are TGTGCCAGCAGCCCAGGTGGGGGGATCACAGATACGCAGTATTTT. Encoded protein: CASSPGGGITDTQYF.

The table lists this clone with a count of one. The rearrangement joins TRBV28 to TRBJ2-7; TRBD1 matches at 7 bases. Germline V gene data show CDR1 as MDHEN and CDR2 as SYDVKM. Trimming removed 5 bases from V and 0 bases from J; junction bases left unmatched: 10. The CDR3 spans 16 residues. In DNA form, the CDR3 reads TGTGCCAGCAGTCTATACAGGGGACCTATCTCCTACGAGCAGTACTTC. It is translated as CASSLYRGPISYEQYF.

The chain uses TRBV28 and TRBJ1-1; D gene uncertain. This CDR3 is built from 12 residues. The germline gives CDR1 MDHEN, CDR2 SYDVKM. Trimming took off 3 bases at V and 4 bases at J, with 6 bases between the two ends. CDR3 loop: CASSLSGTEAFF. CDR3 DNA: TGTGCCAGCAGTTTGAGTGGCACTGAAGCTTTCTTT.

This chain uses TRBV29-1 with TRBJ1-1; 10 bases fit TRBD1. Germline V lookup: CDR1 SQVTM, CDR2 ANQGSEA. The junction had 11 bases not matched to a gene; V was cut back by 6 bases and J by 4 bases. This CDR3 region has 15 residues. In DNA form, the CDR3 reads TGCAGCGTCCATAGGACAGGGGGTAAGGTCACTGAAGCTTTCTTT. Protein: CSVHRTGGKVTEAFF. Full variable domain (outside the CDR3, taken from reference TRBV29-1 and TRBJ1-1): SAVISQKPSRDICQRGTSLTIQCQVDSQVTMMFWYRQQPGQSLTLIATANQGSEATYESGFVIDKFPISRPNLTFSTLTVSNMSPEDSSIYLCSVHRTGGKVTEAFFGQGTRLTVV.

The chain couples TRBV25-1 to TRBJ2-5; D unresolved. Between the trimmed V and J ends, which lost 2 bases and 9 bases, there was a span of 13 bases. CDR1 and CDR2 from the germline V gene are MGHDK and SYGVNS. This CDR3 contains 13 residues. In DNA, the CDR3 is TGTGCCAGCAGTGAAAACGGCGCTAGGTCCCAGTACTTC. Residues: CASSENGARSQYF. Based on the CDR3 plus reference TRBV25-1 and TRBJ2-5, the full variable domain is EADIYQTPRYLVIGTGKKITLECSQTMGHDKMYWYQQDPGMELHLIHYSYGVNSTEKGDLSSESTVSRIRTEHFPLTLESARPSHTSQYLCASSENGARSQYFGPGTRLLVL.

This sequence joins TRBV19 and TRBJ1-5, with 8 bases lining up with TRBD1. After removal of 5 bases from V and 4 bases from J, the junction contained 13 bases not matched to a gene. Germline V lookup: CDR1 LNHDA, CDR2 SQIVND (reference sequence). This CDR3 region has 17 residues. CDR3: CASSPADRGLWNQPQHF. CDR3 bases: TGTGCCAGTAGTCCGGCCGACAGGGGTCTGTGGAATCAGCCCCAGCATTTT.

The V gene is TRBV18, the J gene TRBJ1-5; tentative D call: TRBD1 (5 bases). This CDR3 has 14 residues. The V gene lost 3 bases and the J gene lost 6 bases, with 12 bases spanning the gap. Per the germline V gene, CDR1 is KGHSH and CDR2 is LQKENI. The CDR3 DNA follows: TGTGCCAGCTCACCCCTCAGGGAGGGTCAGCCCCAGCATTTT. As protein: CASSPLREGQPQHF.

As concerns this clone: Other DNA sequences in the same sample also yield this CDR3. V is TRBV6-5 and J is TRBJ1-6; D is possibly TRBD1 (5 bases). The germline CDR1 and CDR2 sequences are MNHEY and SVGAGI. CDR3 length: 12 residues. Trimming stripped 6 bases from V and 8 bases from J, with 8 bases between. The CDR3 here is CASRGGDSPLHF. The CDR3 DNA reads TGTGCCAGCAGGGGAGGGGATTCACCCCTCCACTTT.

The chain recombines TRBV3-1 (or the pseudogene TRBV3-2) with TRBJ2-7; no reliable D call. CDR3 size: 16 residues. Germline CDR1 and CDR2: LGHDT and YNNKEL (reference sequence). V was pared by 1 base and J by 1 base, with 14 bases between. The DNA for the CDR3 is TGTGCCAGCAGCCAAGGGCGGCAGACGCTTTCCTACGAGCAGTACTTC. This sequence encodes CASSQGRQTLSYEQYF.

This sequence joins TRBV2 and TRBJ2-1; D gene ambiguous. The germline V gene has CDR1 SNHLY and CDR2 FYNNEI. Trimming removed 5 bases at V and 0 bases at J, with 5 bases between. This CDR3 has 13 residues. The CDR3 here is CASSPSSYNEQFF. The CDR3 region has the DNA TGTGCCAGCAGTCCTTCCTCCTACAATGAGCAGTTCTTC. The full variable domain, rest sourced from reference TRBV2 and TRBJ2-1, is EPEVTQTPSHQVTQMGQEVILRCVPISNHLYFYWYRQILGQKVEFLVSFYNNEISEKSEIFDDQFSVERPDGSNFTLKIRSTKLEDSAMYFCASSPSSYNEQFFGPGTRLTVL.

The rearrangement links TRBV5-6 to TRBJ2-5; maybe TRBD2 (7 bases). V was cut by 4 bases and J by 5 bases, with 18 bases left in between. The CDR3 sequence is 15 residues long. The germline V gene has CDR1 SGHDT and CDR2 YYEEEE. The chain's CDR3 is CASSMFRGGVETQYF. The CDR3 DNA reads TGTGCCAGCAGCATGTTCAGGGGAGGGGTGGAGACCCAGTACTTC.

The V call is TRBV28, the J call TRBJ1-1; TRBD1 might be the D (6 bases). The germline V gene has CDR1 MDHEN and CDR2 SYDVKM. V was clipped by 1 base and J by 4 bases, with 10 bases between them. The CDR3 sequence is 14 residues long. The DNA for the CDR3 is TGTGCCAGCAGTTTATCGCAGGGGACCACTGAAGCTTTCTTT. Translating it yields CASSLSQGTTEAFF.

The count of this clone is one. The chain carries TRBV9 and TRBJ1-4; D gene unclear. Trimming shortened V by 3 bases and J by 10 bases, and 16 bases separated the two germline ends. Germline assignment: CDR1 SGDLS and CDR2 YYNGEE. This CDR3 has 14 amino acids. The CDR3 protein is CASSALSGPGKLFF. CDR3 nucleotide sequence: TGTGCCAGCAGCGCCCTTAGTGGCCCGGGAAAACTGTTTTTT.